A single sample is the source of the 10 T cell receptor beta chains below, sequenced in a study of T-cell memory formation after mild COVID-19. Using its own MiXCR run on the 5' RACE reads, TCRdb lists one record per CDR3 protein. This sample carries over 450,000 distinct CDR3 sequences, around 21% of them seen once, and the ten largest clones take around 12%. Sample: PBMCs or a T cell subset sorted from them (not recorded which). These receptor sequences come from an adult woman who had mild COVID-19 (a few samples of this study predate the infection). Cell type and time point are not known.

This clonotype was detected only a few times. This rearrangement joins TRBV5-1 to TRBJ2-1, with D tentatively TRBD1 or TRBD2 (5 bases each). This CDR3 contains 12 residues. Trimming stripped 4 bases from V and 8 bases from J, with 10 bases between. Looked up from germline, CDR1 is SGHRS and CDR2 is YFSETQ. The CDR3 is CASSAQGHEQFF. CDR3 DNA: TGCGCCAGCAGCGCTCAGGGACATGAGCAGTTCTTC.

The V call is TRBV16, the J call TRBJ1-2, with D hard to call. The CDR3 has 14 residues. CDR1 is KGHSY and CDR2 is FQNENV in the germline V gene. Trimming shortened V by 0 bases and J by 3 bases, and 8 bases separated the two germline ends. The CDR3 spells CASSQSRTDYGYTF. CDR3 bases: TGTGCCAGCAGCCAATCTCGGACGGACTATGGCTACACCTTC.

This clonotype was counted a few times. V is TRBV29-1 and J is TRBJ1-1; TRBD1 matches 9 bases. The CDR3 spans 13 residues. In germline, CDR1 is SQVTM, CDR2 ANQGSEA. V was clipped by 6 bases and J by 4 bases; unmatched bases: 6. This chain's CDR3 is CSVNRGRGTEAFF. The CDR3 DNA reads TGCAGCGTGAACAGGGGGCGAGGCACTGAAGCTTTCTTT.

This clonotype was counted a few times. The V and J genes are TRBV10-2 and TRBJ2-5; D is uncertain. Trimming shortened V by 0 bases and J by 4 bases, and 6 bases separated the two germline ends. This CDR3 contains 13 residues. Germline assignment: CDR1 WSHSY and CDR2 SAAADI. In DNA form, the CDR3 reads TGCGCCAGCAGTGAGTCTGGCCTAGAGACCCAGTACTTC. Protein: CASSESGLETQYF.

The chain is built from TRBV12-3 or TRBV12-4 and TRBJ2-7; TRBD1 matches 7 bases. V trimming: 3 bases; J trimming: 4 bases; junction bases outside the gene matches: 9. CDR3 length: 15 amino acids. CDR3 in DNA: TGTGCCAGCAGTTTTACAGGGGATGGCCTTTACGAGCAGTACTTC. It codes for CASSFTGDGLYEQYF.

This clonotype showed up just once. This may arise from a read error, as a much more abundant clone is one base away. The V and J genes are TRBV27 and TRBJ1-1; D remains unclear. V dropped 3 bases and J dropped 4 bases, with 9 bases sitting between them. CDR1 MNHEY and CDR2 SMNVEV come from the germline V gene (reference sequence). The CDR3 is made up of 13 amino acids. The CDR3 spells CASSFGVSTEAFF. The CDR3, as DNA: TGTGCCAGCAGTTTTGGGGTCAGCACTGAAGCTTTCTTT.

This clonotype was seen repeatedly, ten times or more. The chain employs TRBV20-1 and TRBJ2-1, with D uncertain. Germline V gene data show CDR1 as DFQATT and CDR2 as SNEGSKA (reference sequence). The CDR3 extends over 10 amino acids. V was cut by 6 bases and J by 10 bases, with 10 bases left in between. This CDR3 is CSATQEEQFF. CDR3 in DNA: TGCAGTGCCACCCAAGAGGAGCAGTTCTTC.

The chain is built from TRBV20-1 and TRBJ2-3; weak D call: TRBD1 (6 bases). V was pared by 7 bases and J by 1 base, with 15 bases between. Germline V CDR1 and CDR2: DFQATT, SNEGSKA (reference sequence). The CDR3 consists of 14 residues. CDR3 sequence (DNA): TGCAGTGTCCAGAGGGGGTGGGGCACAGATACGCAGTATTTT. Its translation: CSVQRGWGTDTQYF.

This clonotype was detected only a few times. The gene calls are TRBV20-1 and TRBJ2-7; D gene unclear. Trimming left V 0 bases short and J 6 bases short, with 9 bases between. The CDR3 runs 12 residues. The germline CDR1 and CDR2 sequences are DFQATT and SNEGSKA (reference sequence). The CDR3 is CSARDGVTEQYF. DNA of the CDR3: TGCAGTGCTAGAGACGGAGTAACCGAGCAGTACTTC.

The rearrangement uses TRBV11-2 and TRBJ1-6; D remains ambiguous. CDR1 is SGHAT, CDR2 FQNNGV, per germline. V was shortened by 5 bases and J by 10 bases, with 18 bases between the two germline ends. The length of the CDR3 is 15 residues. In DNA form, the CDR3 reads TGTGCCAGCAGCCCCTCGTTGGGTAGCGGATCACCCCTCCACTTT. This sequence encodes CASSPSLGSGSPLHF. Full variable domain (remainder filled in from reference TRBV11-2 and TRBJ1-6): EAGVAQSPRYKIIEKRQSVAFWCNPISGHATLYWYQQILGQGPKLLIQFQNNGVVDDSQLPKDRFSAERLKGVDSTLKIQPAKLEDSAVYLCASSPSLGSGSPLHFGNGTRLTVT.